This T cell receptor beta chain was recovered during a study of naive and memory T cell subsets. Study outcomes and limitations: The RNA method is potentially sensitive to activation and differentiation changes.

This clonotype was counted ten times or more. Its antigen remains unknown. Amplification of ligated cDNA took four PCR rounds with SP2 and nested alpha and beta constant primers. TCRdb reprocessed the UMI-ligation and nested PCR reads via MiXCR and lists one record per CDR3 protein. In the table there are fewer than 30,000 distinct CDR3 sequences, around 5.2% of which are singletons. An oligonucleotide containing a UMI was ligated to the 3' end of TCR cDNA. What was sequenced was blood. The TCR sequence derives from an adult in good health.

The CDR3 DNA follows: TGTGCCACCAGTGATTTGCCCACGGTTGGGCTTAGACTAGCGGGAAACACCGGGGAGCTGTTTTTT. This encodes CATSDLPTVGLRLAGNTGELFF. The V and J genes are TRBV24-1 and TRBJ2-2; 11 bases agree with TRBD2. Trimming at V came to 0 bases and at J to 2 bases, leaving 16 bases not matched to a gene. This CDR3 comprises 22 residues. Germline V gene sequence: CDR1 KGHDR, CDR2 SFDVKD.